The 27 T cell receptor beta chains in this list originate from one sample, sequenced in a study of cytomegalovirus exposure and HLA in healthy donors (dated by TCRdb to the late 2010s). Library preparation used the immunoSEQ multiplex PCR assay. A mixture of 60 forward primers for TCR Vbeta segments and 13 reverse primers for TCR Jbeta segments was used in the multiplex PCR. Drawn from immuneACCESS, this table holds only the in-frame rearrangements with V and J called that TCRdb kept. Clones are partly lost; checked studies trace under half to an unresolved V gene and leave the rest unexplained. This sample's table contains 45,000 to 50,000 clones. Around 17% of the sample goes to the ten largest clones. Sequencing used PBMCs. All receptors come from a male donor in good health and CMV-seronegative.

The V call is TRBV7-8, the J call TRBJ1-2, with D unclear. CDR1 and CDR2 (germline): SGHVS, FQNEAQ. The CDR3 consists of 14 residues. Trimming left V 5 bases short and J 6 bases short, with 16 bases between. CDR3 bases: TGTGCCAGCAGCGCCAGTCCCCAGTACGATGGCTACACCTTC. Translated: CASSASPQYDGYTF.

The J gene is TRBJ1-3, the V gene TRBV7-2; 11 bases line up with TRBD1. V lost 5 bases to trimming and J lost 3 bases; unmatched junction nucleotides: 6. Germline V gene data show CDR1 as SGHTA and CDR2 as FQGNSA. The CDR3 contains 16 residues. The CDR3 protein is CASSRGQGADGNTIYF. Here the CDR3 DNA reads TGTGCCAGCAGCCGTGGACAGGGGGCAGATGGAAACACCATATATTTT.

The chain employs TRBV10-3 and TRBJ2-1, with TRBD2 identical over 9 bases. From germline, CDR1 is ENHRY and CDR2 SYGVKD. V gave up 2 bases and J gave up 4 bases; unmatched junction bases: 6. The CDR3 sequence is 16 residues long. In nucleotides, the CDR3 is TGTGCCATCAGTGAGACCGGGACTAGCCAATACAATGAGCAGTTCTTC. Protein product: CAISETGTSQYNEQFF.

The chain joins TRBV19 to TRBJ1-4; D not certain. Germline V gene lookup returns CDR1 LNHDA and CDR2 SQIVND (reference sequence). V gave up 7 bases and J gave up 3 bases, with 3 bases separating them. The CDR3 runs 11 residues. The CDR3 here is CASTANEKLFF. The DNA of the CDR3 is TGTGCCAGTACTGCTAATGAAAAACTGTTTTTT.

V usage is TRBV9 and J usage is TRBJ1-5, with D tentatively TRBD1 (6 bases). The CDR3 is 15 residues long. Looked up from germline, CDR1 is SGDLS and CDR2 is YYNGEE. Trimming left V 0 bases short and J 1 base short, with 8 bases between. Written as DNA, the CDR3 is TGTGCCAGCAGCGTAGAGGGGGTCAGCAATCAGCCCCAGCATTTT. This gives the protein CASSVEGVSNQPQHF. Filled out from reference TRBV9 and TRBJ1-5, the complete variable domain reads DSGVTQTPKHLITATGQRVTLRCSPRSGDLSVYWYQQSLDQGLQFLIQYYNGEERAKGNILERFSAQQFPDLHSELNLSSLELGDSALYFCASSVEGVSNQPQHFGDGTRLSIL.

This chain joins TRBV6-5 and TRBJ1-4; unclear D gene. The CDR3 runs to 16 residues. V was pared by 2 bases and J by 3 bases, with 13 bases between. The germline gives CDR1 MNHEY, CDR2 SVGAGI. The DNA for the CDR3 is TGTGCCAGCAGTTACACCACAGCAAACCCTAATGAAAAACTGTTTTTT. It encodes CASSYTTANPNEKLFF.

In DNA, the CDR3 is TGTGCCCATAAAGGGGACAGGGATACTAATGGCTACACCTTC. It translates to CAHKGDRDTNGYTF. The chain uses TRBV10-3 and TRBJ1-2; TRBD1 matches 9 bases. The length of the CDR3 is 14 residues. Germline V lookup: CDR1 ENHRY, CDR2 SYGVKD. The V segment lost 11 bases and the J segment 6 bases; nucleotides outside the gene matches: 13.

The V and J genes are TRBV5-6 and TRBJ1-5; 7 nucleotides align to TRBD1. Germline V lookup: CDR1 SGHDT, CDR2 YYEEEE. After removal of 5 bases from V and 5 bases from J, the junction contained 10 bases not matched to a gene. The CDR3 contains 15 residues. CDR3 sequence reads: CASSKGGRGDQPQHF. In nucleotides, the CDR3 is TGTGCCAGCAGTAAAGGCGGCAGGGGGGATCAGCCCCAGCATTTT.

The CDR3 sequence: CASTQGSSNQPQHF. CDR3 nucleotide sequence: TGTGCCAGCACCCAGGGTTCTAGCAATCAGCCCCAGCATTTT. This chain links TRBV6-5 with TRBJ1-5; D is perhaps TRBD1 (5 bases). This CDR3 spans 14 amino acids. Germline CDR1 and CDR2: MNHEY and SVGAGI. Trimming stripped 7 bases from V and 0 bases from J, with 10 bases between.

The CDR3 reads CASSIARDRRNQPQHF. The CDR3 DNA reads TGTGCCAGTAGTATAGCCCGGGACAGGAGAAATCAGCCCCAGCATTTT. The genes are TRBV19 and TRBJ1-5, with 8 bases that match TRBD1. V lost 1 base, J lost 4 bases, and 6 bases stayed unmatched. Germline V CDR1 and CDR2: LNHDA, SQIVND (reference sequence). The CDR3 is 16 amino acids.

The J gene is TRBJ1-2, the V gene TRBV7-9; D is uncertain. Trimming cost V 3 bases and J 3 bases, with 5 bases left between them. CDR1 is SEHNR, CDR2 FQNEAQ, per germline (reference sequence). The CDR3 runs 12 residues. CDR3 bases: TGTGCCAGCAGCTTCCGGGACTATGGCTACACCTTC. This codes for CASSFRDYGYTF.

CDR3 bases: TGTGCCAGCAGGGACACCTACGAGCAGTACTTC. Residues: CASRDTYEQYF. This chain uses TRBV6-1 with TRBJ2-7; the D gene is possibly TRBD1 (5 bases). V lost 6 bases to trimming and J lost 2 bases, with 5 bases between them. The CDR3 has 11 residues. The germline V gene encodes CDR1 MNHNS and CDR2 SASEGT.

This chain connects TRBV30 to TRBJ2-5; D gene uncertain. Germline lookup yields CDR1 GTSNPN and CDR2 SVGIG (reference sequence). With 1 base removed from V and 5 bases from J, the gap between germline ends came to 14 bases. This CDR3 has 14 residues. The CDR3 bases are TGTGCCTGGAGTGCCCGCAGCGTCGGGGAGACCCAGTACTTC. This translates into CAWSARSVGETQYF.

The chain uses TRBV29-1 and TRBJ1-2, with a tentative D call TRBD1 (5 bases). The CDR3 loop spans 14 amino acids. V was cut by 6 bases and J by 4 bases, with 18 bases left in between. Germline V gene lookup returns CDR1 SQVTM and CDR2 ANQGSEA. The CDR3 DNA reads TGCAGCGTGGAGGGCCGGGGCGCAGGCTATGGCTACACCTTC. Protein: CSVEGRGAGYGYTF.

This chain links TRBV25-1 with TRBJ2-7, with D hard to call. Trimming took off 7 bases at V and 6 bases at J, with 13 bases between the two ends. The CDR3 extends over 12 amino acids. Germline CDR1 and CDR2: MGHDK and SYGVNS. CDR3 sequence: CASKPPNSEQYF. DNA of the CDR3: TGTGCCAGCAAGCCTCCAAATAGCGAGCAGTACTTC.

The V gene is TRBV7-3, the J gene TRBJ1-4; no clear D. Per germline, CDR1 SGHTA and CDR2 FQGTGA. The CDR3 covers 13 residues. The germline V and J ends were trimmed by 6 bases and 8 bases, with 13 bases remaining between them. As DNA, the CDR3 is TGTGCCAGCAGTAGAGGGCCGAACGAAAAACTGTTTTTT. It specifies CASSRGPNEKLFF.

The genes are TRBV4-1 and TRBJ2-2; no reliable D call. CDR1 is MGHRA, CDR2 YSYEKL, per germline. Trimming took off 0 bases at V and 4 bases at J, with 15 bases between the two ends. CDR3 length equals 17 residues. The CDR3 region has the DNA TGCGCCAGCAGCCAAGATAGGTTTAGCTCTGGCACCGGGGAGCTGTTTTTT. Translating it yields CASSQDRFSSGTGELFF.

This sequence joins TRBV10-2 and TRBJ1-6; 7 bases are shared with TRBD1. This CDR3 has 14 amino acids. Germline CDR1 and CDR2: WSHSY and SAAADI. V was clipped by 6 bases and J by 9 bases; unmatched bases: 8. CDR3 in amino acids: CASRVPGGASPLHF. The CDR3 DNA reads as TGCGCCAGCAGGGTGCCAGGGGGAGCTTCACCCCTCCACTTT.

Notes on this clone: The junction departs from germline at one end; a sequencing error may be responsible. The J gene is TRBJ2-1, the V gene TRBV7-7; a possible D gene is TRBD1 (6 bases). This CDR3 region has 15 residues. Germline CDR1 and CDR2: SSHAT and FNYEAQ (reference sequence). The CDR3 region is CASSPITGLANEQFF. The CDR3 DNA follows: TGTGCTAGCAGCCCTATCACAGGGTTGGCCAATGAGCAGTTCTTC.

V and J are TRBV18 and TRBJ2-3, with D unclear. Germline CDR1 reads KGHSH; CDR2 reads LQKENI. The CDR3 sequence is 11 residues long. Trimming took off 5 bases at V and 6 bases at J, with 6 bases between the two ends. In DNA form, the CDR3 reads TGTGCCAGCTCAACCGCGGATACGCAGTATTTT. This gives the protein CASSTADTQYF.

In nucleotides, the CDR3 is TGTGCCAGCAGCGTAGTTTCTTGTTGGTTGGCGGATGGTGAGACCCAGTACTTC. Translating gives CASSVVSCWLADGETQYF. The V gene is TRBV9, the J gene TRBJ2-5; D gene unclear. The CDR3 is 18 residues long. CDR1 and CDR2 from the germline V gene are SGDLS and YYNGEE. V dropped 0 bases and J dropped 5 bases, with 23 bases sitting between them.

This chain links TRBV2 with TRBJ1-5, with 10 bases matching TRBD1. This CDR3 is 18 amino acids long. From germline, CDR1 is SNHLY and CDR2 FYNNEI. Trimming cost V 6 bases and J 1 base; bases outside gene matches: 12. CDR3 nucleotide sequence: TGTGCCAGCAGGAGGGCGGGGACAGGGGCCCTCAGCAATCAGCCCCAGCATTTT. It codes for CASRRAGTGALSNQPQHF.

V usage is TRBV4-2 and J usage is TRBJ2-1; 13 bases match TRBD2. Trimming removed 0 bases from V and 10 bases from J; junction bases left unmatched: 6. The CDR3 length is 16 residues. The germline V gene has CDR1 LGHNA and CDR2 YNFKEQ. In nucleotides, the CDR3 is TGTGCCAGCAGCCAAGAGGCCGGGACTAGCGGGGAGGAGCAGTTCTTC. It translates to CASSQEAGTSGEEQFF.

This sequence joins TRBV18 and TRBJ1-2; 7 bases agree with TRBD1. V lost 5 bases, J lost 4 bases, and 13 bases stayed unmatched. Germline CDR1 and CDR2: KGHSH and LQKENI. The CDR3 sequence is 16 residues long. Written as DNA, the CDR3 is TGTGCCAGCTCAACGGGACAGTGGGGAGGATCCTATGGCTACACCTTC. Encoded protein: CASSTGQWGGSYGYTF.

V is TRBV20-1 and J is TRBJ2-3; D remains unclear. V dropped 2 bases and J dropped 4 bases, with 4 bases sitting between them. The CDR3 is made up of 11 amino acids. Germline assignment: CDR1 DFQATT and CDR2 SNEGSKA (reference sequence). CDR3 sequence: CSARLPDTQYF. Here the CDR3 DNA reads TGCAGTGCTAGACTTCCAGATACGCAGTATTTT.

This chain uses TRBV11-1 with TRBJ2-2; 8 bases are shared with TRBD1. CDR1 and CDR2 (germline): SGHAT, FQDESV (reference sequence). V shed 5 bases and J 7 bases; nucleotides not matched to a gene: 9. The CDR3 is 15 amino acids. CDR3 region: CASSLYRGLGGELFF. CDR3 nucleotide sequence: TGTGCCAGCAGCCTCTACAGGGGGTTGGGCGGGGAGCTGTTTTTT.

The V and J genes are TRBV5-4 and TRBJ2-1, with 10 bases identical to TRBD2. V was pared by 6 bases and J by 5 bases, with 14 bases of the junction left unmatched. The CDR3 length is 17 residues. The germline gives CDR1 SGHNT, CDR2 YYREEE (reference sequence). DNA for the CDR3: TGTGCCAGCAACTGGGGGCTAGCGGGGGATGTCGACAATGAGCAGTTCTTC. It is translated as CASNWGLAGDVDNEQFF.